The entry below describes one TCR beta chain. There is no known antigen for this receptor. Base qualities are not provided; no much larger clone lies one nucleotide away. This sample was taken from a study of CD4 T cells in lung cancer (dated by TCRdb to between 2018 and 2020). At the level of the whole study: In the study, blood T cells of NSCLC patients were screened for responses to candidate mutation-encoded neoepitopes, and neoantigen-specific CD4+ T-cell clones and TCRs were isolated. Before blood donation, treatments including platinum chemotherapy had been received by the patients, and nivolumab or pembrolizumab had been received by some of the patients. Deep sequencing of TCRB was used to follow the frequency of neoantigen-specific clonotypes in tumor resections, non-adjacent lung and cultured T-cell products. The patients who underwent resection had lung adenocarcinoma or squamous cell carcinoma, were aged 60 to 69 when blood was donated, and were mostly former smokers.

The library was obtained by the immunoSEQ multiplex PCR assay. DNA was isolated using Qiagen DNeasy or QIAamp micro DNA kits, and TCRB was sequenced using the Adaptive Biotechnology human TCRB sequencing kit. Sequencing of TCRB libraries was performed on an Illumina MiSeq. In the original analysis: The kit provider's software was used to analyze TCRB sequence data, and Fisher's exact test was applied to assess tumor enrichment of clonotype templates. Not all clones reach the TCRdb copy of this immuneACCESS table, which keeps in-frame sequences only. Checked studies attribute under half of the gap to unresolved V genes and leave the rest unexplained. The DNA was the basis for D and trimming; V, J and clone size are from that table. Present in this sample are some 2,000 clones, 71% of which were seen just once. The ten largest make up 5% to 7.5% of the sample. CDR1 SGHRS and CDR2 YFSETQ were looked up in the germline V gene. The trim is 1 base for V and 9 bases for J, with a gap of 22 bases between the germline ends. The CDR3 starts with the cysteine, ends with the phenylalanine, and has 16 residues. Of all the DNA, just the CDR3 is kept, 48 bases in frame from base 1.

PBMCs were stimulated for approximately 12 days with mutant 27-mer peptides plus IL21, IL7, IL15 and IL2 and were then restimulated with peptide-pulsed autologous B cells. Live IFNgamma-secreting T cells were sorted by cytokine capture on a FACS Aria2 after restimulation with peptide-pulsed B cells. At limiting dilution of roughly 3 or 11 cells per well, the sorted cells were expanded for roughly 14 to 23 days with irradiated allogeneic PBMCs, phytohemagglutinin and IL2. Peripheral blood samples or leukapheresis products were collected from the patients. Antigen specificity of expanded lines was screened by IFNgamma ELISA against autologous B cells pulsed with mutant peptides. What the authors observed across the whole study: Nonspecific IFNgamma producers of unknown purity were included among IFNgamma-sorted cells, so expanded lines were found to range from monoclonal to oligoclonal. Some responses derived from blood might reflect in vitro priming of naive T cells or cross-reactivity instead of memory responses to the cancer.

Recombination linked TRBV5-1 to TRBJ1-1, with no D gene named confidently. The sequenced sample consisted of a CD4+ T cell line or clone grown in culture. The receptor comes from a woman in her sixties or seventies with non-small cell lung cancer. Some clones in this sample may be carry-over from other donors' samples. The DNA sequence is given as TGCGCCAGCAGCTTGTTTCCCCAGGCAGCCCGGAATAAAGCTTTCTTT. Translated, this is CASSLFPQAARNKAFF.